Sequencing of this T cell receptor (beta chain) was carried out in a study of blood T cell repertoires in COVID-19 (dated by TCRdb to 2020 to 2021). As for the study more broadly: The collaborator samples originated in the United States, Italy and Spain and spanned the acute and convalescent phases of COVID-19. Deeply sampled blood TCRbeta repertoires from subjects exposed to, actively infected with, or recovered from COVID-19 were included in the dataset. Where HLA class I and class II types were available, the types were taken from metadata supplied by the sample provider, not from assay-based typing. The repertoires were released in a freely available public database intended as a resource for research on the immune response to SARS-CoV-2. The samples were drawn from two sources: the first 160 participants of the ongoing ImmuneRACE study, and fewer than 1,500 subjects contributed by 6 global collaborators. The sample metadata nearly always contained a de-identified subject ID, COVID-19 status, age in years and sex. The prospective study material was composed of cDNA or gDNA derived from T cells, B-cell-depleted T cells, or PBMCs. Broader findings and caveats from the paper: The amount of clinical and demographic metadata varied by source and participant and was provided uncurated.

The immunoSEQ Assay, a bias-controlled multiplex PCR, was used to amplify TCRbeta CDR3 regions from genomic DNA. The paper's data handling went like this. Nucleated cell counts per sample were estimated from amplification of reference gene primers within the assay. To quantify the absolute abundance of each unique TCRbeta CDR3 rearrangement, sequence reads were collapsed and filtered. For each sample, productive Simpson clonality was calculated by taking the square root of Simpson's diversity index across productive rearrangements. TCRdb retrieved this table from immuneACCESS and kept in-frame rearrangements only. Not all clones are present; in checked studies, unresolved V genes account for under half, and no reason is known for the remainder. V, J and clone size derive from that table, while D and trimming were established from the DNA sequence. This sample comprises roughly 230,000 clones, 83% of them detected only once. About 9% of the sample is held by the ten biggest clonotypes.

Note on this clone: Which antigen it targets is not known. Base-call qualities are not available, and no considerably larger clone is one nucleotide away.

Here V drops 7 bases and J drops 5 bases, and the junction holds 8 bases not matched to any gene. Looking up the germline V gene yields CDR1 KGHSH and CDR2 LQKENI. From the cysteine through the phenylalanine, the CDR3 covers 14 amino acids. Only the CDR3 region is kept as DNA, spanning 42 bases read in frame from base 1. The collaborating institutions used their own protocols to collect whole blood in K2EDTA tubes. For TCRbeta analysis, collaborator samples were shipped as frozen whole blood, as isolated PBMCs, or as DNA extracted from either sample type. Sequenced: peripheral blood. The TCR sequence derives from a man in his forties with active or convalescent COVID-19. The chain employs TRBV18 and TRBJ1-1; the central 9 bases match TRBD1. The sequenced DNA is TGTGCCAGCTTCGTCGGGACAGGGTTGACTGAAGCTTTCTTT. This is translated as CASFVGTGLTEAFF.